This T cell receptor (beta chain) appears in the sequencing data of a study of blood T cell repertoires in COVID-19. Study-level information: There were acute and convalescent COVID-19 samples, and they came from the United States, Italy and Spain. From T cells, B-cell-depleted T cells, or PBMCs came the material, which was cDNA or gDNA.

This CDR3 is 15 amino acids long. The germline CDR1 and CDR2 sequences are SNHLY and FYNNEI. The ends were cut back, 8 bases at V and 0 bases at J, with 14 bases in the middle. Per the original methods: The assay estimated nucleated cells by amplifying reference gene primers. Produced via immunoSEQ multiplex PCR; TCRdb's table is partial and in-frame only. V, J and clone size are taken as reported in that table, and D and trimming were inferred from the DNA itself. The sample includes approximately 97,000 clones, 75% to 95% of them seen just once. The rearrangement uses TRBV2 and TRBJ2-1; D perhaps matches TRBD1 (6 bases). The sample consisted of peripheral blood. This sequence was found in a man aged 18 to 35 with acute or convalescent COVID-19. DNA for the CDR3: TGTGCCAGCTCCCTCGACAGGAGCTCCTACAATGAGCAGTTCTTC. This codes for CASSLDRSSYNEQFF.